This T cell receptor (beta chain) is drawn from a study of control samples from healthy donors and cancer patients. The CDR3 is made up of 15 amino acids. The V gene's germline CDR1 is MNHEY and CDR2 SMNVEV (reference sequence). The V end was cut by 0 bases, the J end by 2 bases, with 8 bases between. TCRdb's table, derived via immunoSEQ multiplex PCR, lists solely in-frame clones and lacks some. Found here are tens of thousands of clones, about 95% of them singletons; the top ten hold 2.4%. Source material: blood. The source is a man younger than 40 in good health. The V gene is TRBV27, the J gene TRBJ2-1; D is perhaps TRBD1 (6 bases). Here the CDR3 reads CASSLSRDTYNEQFF. CDR3 nucleotides: TGTGCCAGCAGTTTATCCCGGGACACCTACAATGAGCAGTTCTTC.